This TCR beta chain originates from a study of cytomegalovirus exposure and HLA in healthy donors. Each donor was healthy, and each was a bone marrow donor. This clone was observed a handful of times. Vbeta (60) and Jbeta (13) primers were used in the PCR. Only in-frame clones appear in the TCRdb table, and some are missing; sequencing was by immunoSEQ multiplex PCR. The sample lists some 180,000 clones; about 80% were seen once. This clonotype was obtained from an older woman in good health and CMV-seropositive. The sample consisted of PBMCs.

The CDR3 reads CASSPGRSRGQPQHF. Here the CDR3 DNA reads TGTGCCAGCAGCCCAGGGCGTAGCAGGGGACAGCCCCAGCATTTT. This chain uses TRBV27 with TRBJ1-5, with D possibly TRBD1 on 6 matching bases. V was clipped by 6 bases and J by 7 bases, with 19 bases between them. The germline V gene has CDR1 MNHEY and CDR2 SMNVEV (reference sequence). This CDR3 contains 15 residues.